This entry lists 10 T cell receptor beta chains sequenced from one sample in a study of T cell changes during pregnancy in multiple sclerosis. The repertoire was sequenced with immunoSEQ multiplex PCR; TCRdb's copy has only in-frame clones and lacks some. The sample consists of more than 65,000 clones, approximately 90% of them appearing once. The sequencing here drew on peripheral blood, taken in the first trimester of pregnancy. The receptors were gathered from a female donor with multiple sclerosis, enrolled in a pregnancy study.

V is TRBV2 and J is TRBJ1-3; no reliable D call. Per the germline V gene, CDR1 is SNHLY and CDR2 is FYNNEI. The CDR3 has 13 amino acids. V was pared by 8 bases and J by 4 bases, with 12 bases between. The CDR3 bases are TGTGCCAGCGCGCCATTCCCAGGAAACACCATATATTTT. Residues: CASAPFPGNTIYF.

The rearrangement links TRBV7-2 to TRBJ2-1; 7 bases agree with TRBD2. This CDR3 has 15 residues. V dropped 1 base and J dropped 4; count of bases not matched to a gene: 4. Germline values: CDR1 SGHTA, CDR2 FQGNSA. CDR3 amino acids: CASSLGAGNYNEQFF. The CDR3 coding sequence is TGTGCCAGCAGCTTAGGAGCGGGGAATTACAATGAGCAGTTCTTC.

As to this clone: A junction end diverges from the germline sequence, so it may reflect a read error. This rearrangement joins TRBV4-1 to TRBJ2-7; TRBD2 matches at 7 bases. This CDR3 has 16 amino acids. Germline-derived CDR1 and CDR2 are MGHRA and YSYEKL. CDR3 in DNA: TGCGCCAGCAGTCAAGACCCAACGGGAGGCCTCTACGAGCAGTACTTC. It codes for CASSQDPTGGLYEQYF.

The rearrangement links TRBV19 to TRBJ2-5, with D possibly TRBD2 on 6 matching bases. Germline V gene lookup returns CDR1 LNHDA and CDR2 SQIVND (reference sequence). Trimming pared 7 bases from V and 1 base from J, leaving 13 bases between. The CDR3 totals 14 residues. CDR3 bases: TGTGCCAGTAACTTCCGGGGGAGCCAAGAGACCCAGTACTTC. Translated: CASNFRGSQETQYF.

The chain joins TRBV5-4 to TRBJ2-1; the match to TRBD1 covers 12 bases. V was clipped by 4 bases and J by 5 bases; unmatched bases: 7. The CDR3 sequence is 16 residues long. Germline loops: CDR1 SGHNT, CDR2 YYREEE (reference sequence). Here the CDR3 DNA reads TGTGCCAGCAGCGGGACAGGGGGCGCGGTAAACAATGAGCAGTTCTTC. It is translated as CASSGTGGAVNNEQFF.

This chain links TRBV11-3 with TRBJ1-6; D ambiguous. Germline V CDR1 and CDR2: SGHNT, YENEEA. This CDR3 has 13 residues. V shed 6 bases and J shed 1 base, with 4 bases lying between them. This CDR3 is CASSPSYNSPLHF. The DNA of the CDR3 is TGTGCCAGCAGTCCATCCTATAATTCACCCCTCCACTTT.

The J gene is TRBJ1-1, the V gene TRBV15; 8 bases align to TRBD1. Germline CDR1 LNHNV, CDR2 YYDKDF (reference sequence). J gave up 1 base and V 4 bases, and 5 bases lay outside the gene matches. The CDR3 extends over 15 amino acids. CDR3 in DNA: TGTGCCACCAGCACTAGGACAGGGCAGAACACTGAAGCTTTCTTT. This gives the protein CATSTRTGQNTEAFF.

J is TRBJ2-7 and V is TRBV7-9; the D gene is possibly TRBD1 (6 bases). This CDR3 contains 15 residues. With 3 bases removed from V and 0 bases from J, the gap between germline ends came to 12 bases. Germline V gene sequence: CDR1 SEHNR, CDR2 FQNEAQ (reference sequence). CDR3 sequence: CASSFNTGFSYEQYF. The CDR3, as DNA: TGTGCCAGCAGCTTCAACACAGGGTTCTCCTACGAGCAGTACTTC.

CDR3 in amino acids: CASSAREGNTEAFF. Here the CDR3 DNA reads TGTGCCAGTAGTGCAAGGGAGGGGAACACTGAAGCTTTCTTT. J is TRBJ1-1 and V is TRBV19, with no clear D. CDR1 and CDR2 from the germline V gene are LNHDA and SQIVND (reference sequence). V was pared by 5 bases and J by 1 base, with 11 bases between. The CDR3 covers 14 residues. The whole variable domain, remainder taken from reference TRBV19 and TRBJ1-1, is DGGITQSPKYLFRKEGQNVTLSCEQNLNHDAMYWYRQDPGQGLRLIYYSQIVNDFQKGDIAEGYSVSREKKESFPLTVTSAQKNPTAFYLCASSAREGNTEAFFGQGTRLTVV.

The J gene is TRBJ1-1, the V gene TRBV14; no reliable D call. The CDR3 loop spans 15 amino acids. Germline CDR1 is SGHDN and CDR2 is FVKESK. V was pared by 2 bases and J by 3 bases, with 13 bases between. The CDR3 DNA reads as TGTGCCAGCAGCCAACTCCCGACTGCTTACACTGAAGCTTTCTTT. Protein sequence: CASSQLPTAYTEAFF.